Detailed here is one TCR beta chain. This sample was included in a study of blood T cell repertoires in COVID-19. V was pared by 6 bases and J by 7 bases, with 21 bases between. The CDR3 is made up of 15 amino acids. In germline, CDR1 is MNHEY, CDR2 SMNVEV (reference sequence). Generated by immunoSEQ multiplex PCR, the TCRdb table keeps only in-frame clones and is missing some. This table has about 210,000 clones, around four fifths appearing once. This clonotype was obtained from a woman aged 45-65 years with acute or convalescent COVID-19. Sequenced: peripheral blood. This chain connects TRBV27 to TRBJ1-2; D unresolved. CDR3 DNA sequence: TGTGCCAGCAGCCCTAGCCGGCAGTTACCGAGTGGCTACACCTTC. The encoded protein is CASSPSRQLPSGYTF.